This TCR beta chain was identified in a study of radiotherapy plus CTLA-4 blockade in lung cancer. Study details: Objective responses were observed in more than 15% of patients, and disease control was achieved by 31%. Study findings and constraints: Blood-borne expansion of tumor-derived TCR clones followed radiotherapy plus ipilimumab. Strongest reported response predictors: early blood clone changes and post-radiation interferon-beta.

Sequencing used immunoSEQ multiplex PCR; TCRdb keeps in-frame clones, though not all of them. The repertoire has 60,000 to 70,000 clones, around three quarters of them found once; the top ten carry over 7.5%. As regards this clone: Its antigen is not identified.

The V gene lost 4 bases and the J gene lost 3 bases, with 10 bases spanning the gap. Germline loops: CDR1 MNHNY, CDR2 SVGAGI (reference sequence). This CDR3 comprises 13 residues. Focal radiation with ipilimumab CTLA-4 blockade was given to patients with chemo-refractory metastatic non-small-cell lung cancer. The sample here was peripheral blood, taken from a patient treated with radiotherapy plus ipilimumab. This receptor was obtained from a human donor with non-small cell lung cancer who had a complete response to radiotherapy plus ipilimumab. This chain links TRBV6-6 with TRBJ2-7; tentatively, D is TRBD2 (5 bases). The CDR3, as DNA: TGTGCCAGCAGTTTACAGAGGGACTACGAGCAGTACTTC. Its protein is CASSLQRDYEQYF.